Listed below are T cell receptor beta chains from one sample, sequenced in a study of CD8 T cells in Susac syndrome. TCRdb used MiXCR to reprocess the immunoSEQ multiplex PCR reads, holding one entry per CDR3 protein. This table holds some 450,000 distinct CDR3 sequences, around 85% found once. The sequencing input was CD8+ T cells from PBMCs. Source of these receptors: a human donor with multiple sclerosis. The conserved cysteine and the conserved F or W are not part of the CDR3 here. The order of the fields is clone size, V gene, J gene, D gene, CDR3 protein. A D gene is named only where the DNA matches it firmly. The size field is filled for only some rows; it gives once, few, many or a size class.

.	TRBV27	TRBJ1-1	TRBD1	ASSLTQQGLITEAF
.	TRBV5-1	TRBJ1-2	.	ASSDLSTEVYGYT
.	TRBV6-1	TRBJ2-1	.	ASSYAPSSILF
once	TRBV11-2	TRBJ1-1	.	ASSLVWGAGTEAF
.	TRBV30	TRBJ1-2	.	AWSSTDNYGYT
.	TRBV4-1	TRBJ1-4	.	ASSQENAGDEELF
.	TRBV20-1	TRBJ2-7	.	SASAGDEYTFSYEQY
.	TRBV7-9	TRBJ2-5	TRBD2	ASSTTGTSGSQETQY
.	TRBV5-6	TRBJ2-3	.	ASSLVGSGTTVEDTQY
.	TRBV7-2	TRBJ2-7	.	ASSFVEYEQY
.	TRBV28	TRBJ2-1	TRBD2	ASSSPRTSFHEQF
once	TRBV28	TRBJ2-1	TRBD1	ASSPTRSGTGVTNEQF
.	TRBV11-2	TRBJ2-7	TRBD1	ASLGPGTGGYEQY
.	TRBV30	TRBJ2-1	.	ACIARESSYNEQF
.	TRBV29-1	TRBJ2-1	TRBD2	SVGGGNEQF
.	TRBV6-5	TRBJ2-2	.	ASRPGLSTGELF
.	TRBV10-2	TRBJ2-7	TRBD2	ATLGGLAGGYSSYEQY
.	TRBV7-9	TRBJ1-4	.	ASSLGTTENEKLF